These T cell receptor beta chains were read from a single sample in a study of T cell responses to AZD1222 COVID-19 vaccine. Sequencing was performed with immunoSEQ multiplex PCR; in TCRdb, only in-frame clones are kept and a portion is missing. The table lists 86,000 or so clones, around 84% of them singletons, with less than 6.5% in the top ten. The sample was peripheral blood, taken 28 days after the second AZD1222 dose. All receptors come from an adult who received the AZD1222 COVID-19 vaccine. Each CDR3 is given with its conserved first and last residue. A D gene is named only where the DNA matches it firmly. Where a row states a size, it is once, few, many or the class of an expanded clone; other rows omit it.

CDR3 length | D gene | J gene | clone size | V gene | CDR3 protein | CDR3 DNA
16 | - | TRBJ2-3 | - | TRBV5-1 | CASSLDARGATDTQYF | TGCGCCAGCAGCTTGGATGCCAGGGGAGCCACAGATACGCAGTATTTT
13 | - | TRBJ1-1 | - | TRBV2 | CASSPEHSPEAFF | TGTGCCAGCAGCCCGGAACATTCCCCTGAAGCTTTCTTT
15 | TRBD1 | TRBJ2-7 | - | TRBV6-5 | CASSSGQTEPNEQYF | TGTGCCAGCAGTTCGGGACAGACGGAACCCAACGAGCAGTACTTC
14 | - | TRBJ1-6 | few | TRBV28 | CASRNLGGISPLHF | TGTGCCAGCAGAAACCTGGGGGGAATTTCACCCCTCCACTTT
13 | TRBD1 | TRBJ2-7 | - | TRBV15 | CATSARDRSEQYF | TGTGCCACCAGCGCCAGGGACAGGAGCGAGCAGTACTTC
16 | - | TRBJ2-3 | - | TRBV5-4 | CASNRNVAERADTQYF | TGTGCCAGCAACAGGAATGTGGCCGAGAGAGCAGATACGCAGTATTTT
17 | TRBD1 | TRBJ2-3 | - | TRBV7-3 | CASSLYTGGLGTDTQYF | TGTGCCAGCAGCTTATACACAGGGGGGTTGGGCACAGATACGCAGTATTTT
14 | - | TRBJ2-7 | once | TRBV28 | CASTPGGSSYEQYF | TGTGCCAGCACCCCCGGTGGCAGTTCCTACGAGCAGTACTTC
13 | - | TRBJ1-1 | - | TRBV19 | CASSSGRNTEAFF | TGTGCCAGTAGTTCCGGAAGGAACACTGAAGCTTTCTTT
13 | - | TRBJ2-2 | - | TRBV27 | CASKGTSTGELFF | TGTGCCAGCAAGGGGACAAGTACAGGGGAGCTGTTTTTT
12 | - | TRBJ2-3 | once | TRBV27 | CASGHRTDTQYF | TGTGCCAGCGGACACCGCACAGATACGCAGTATTTT
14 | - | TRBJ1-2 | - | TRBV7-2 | CASSHQDNNYGYTF | TGTGCCAGCAGCCACCAGGACAACAACTATGGCTACACCTTC
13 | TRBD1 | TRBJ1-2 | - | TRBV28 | CASSPGTDYGYTF | TGTGCCAGCAGCCCAGGGACAGACTATGGCTACACCTTC
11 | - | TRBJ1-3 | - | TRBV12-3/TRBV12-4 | CASSFGNTIYF | TGTGCCAGCAGTTTCGGCAACACCATATATTTT
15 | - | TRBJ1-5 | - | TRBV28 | CASSLSGGSNQPQHF | TGTGCCAGCAGTTTATCGGGCGGGAGCAATCAGCCCCAGCATTTT
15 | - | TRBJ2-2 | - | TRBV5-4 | CASSLKSANTGELFF | TGTGCCAGCAGCTTGAAGTCAGCGAACACCGGGGAGCTGTTTTTT
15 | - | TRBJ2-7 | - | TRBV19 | CASSIKAQSSYEQYF | TGTGCCAGTAGTATCAAAGCGCAGAGCTCCTACGAGCAGTACTTC
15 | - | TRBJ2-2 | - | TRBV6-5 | CASSIVQGNTGELFF | TGTGCCAGCAGTATCGTACAGGGAAACACCGGGGAGCTGTTTTTT
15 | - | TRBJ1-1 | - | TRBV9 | CASSVAPTMGTEAFF | TGTGCCAGCAGCGTAGCCCCGACGATGGGCACTGAAGCTTTCTTT
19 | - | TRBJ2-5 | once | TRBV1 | CTSSQDRERVRTPRETQYF | TGCACCAGCAGCCAAGATAGAGAAAGGGTGAGGACCCCCCGGGAGACCCAGTACTTC
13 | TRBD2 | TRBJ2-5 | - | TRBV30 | CAWSVRGGETQYF | TGTGCCTGGAGTGTACGGGGGGGAGAGACCCAGTACTTC
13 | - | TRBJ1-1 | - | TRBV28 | CASSFELDTEAFF | TGTGCCAGCAGTTTTGAGCTCGACACTGAAGCTTTCTTT
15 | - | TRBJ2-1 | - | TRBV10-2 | CASSGTESSYNEQFF | TGCGCCAGCAGCGGGACGGAGAGCTCCTACAATGAGCAGTTCTTC
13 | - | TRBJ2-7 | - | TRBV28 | CASSLDRTYEQYF | TGTGCCAGCAGTCTCGACAGGACCTACGAGCAGTACTTC
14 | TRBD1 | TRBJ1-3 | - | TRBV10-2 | CASSEQGARNTIYF | TGCGCCAGCAGTGAACAGGGGGCGAGAAACACCATATATTTT
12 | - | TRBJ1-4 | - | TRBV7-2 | CASSLGRGKLFF | TGTGCCAGCAGCCTAGGGCGAGGGAAACTGTTTTTT